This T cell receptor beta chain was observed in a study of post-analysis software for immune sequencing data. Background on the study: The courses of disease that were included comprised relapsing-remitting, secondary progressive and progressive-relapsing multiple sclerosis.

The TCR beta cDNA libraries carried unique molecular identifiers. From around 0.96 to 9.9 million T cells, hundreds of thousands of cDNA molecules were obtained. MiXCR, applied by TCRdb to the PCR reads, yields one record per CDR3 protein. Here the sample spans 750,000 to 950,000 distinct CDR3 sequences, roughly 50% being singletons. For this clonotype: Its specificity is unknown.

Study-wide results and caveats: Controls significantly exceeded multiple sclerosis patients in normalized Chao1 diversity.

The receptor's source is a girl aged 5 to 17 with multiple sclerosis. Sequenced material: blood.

CDR3 amino acids: CASSAMGRGGYTF. The CDR3 nucleotides are TGTGCCAGCAGCGCTATGGGTCGTGGAGGCTACACCTTC. The V gene is TRBV7-2, the J gene TRBJ1-2; D is unresolved. This CDR3 has 13 residues. Germline CDR1 is SGHTA and CDR2 is FQGNSA. V lost 5 bases and J lost 8, with 15 bases in between.